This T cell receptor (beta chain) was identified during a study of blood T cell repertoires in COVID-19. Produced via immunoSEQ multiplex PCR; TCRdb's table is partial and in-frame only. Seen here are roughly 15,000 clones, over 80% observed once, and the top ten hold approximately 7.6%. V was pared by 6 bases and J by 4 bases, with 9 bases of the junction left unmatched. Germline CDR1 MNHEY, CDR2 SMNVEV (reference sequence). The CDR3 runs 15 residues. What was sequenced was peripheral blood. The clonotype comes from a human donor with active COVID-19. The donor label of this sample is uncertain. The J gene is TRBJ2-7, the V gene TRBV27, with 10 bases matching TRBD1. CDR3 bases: TGTGCCAGCAGCTCTCCGGGACAGGGGACGTACGAGCAGTACTTC. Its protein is CASSSPGQGTYEQYF.